A selection of T cell receptor beta chains follows, all from one sample in a study of identifying expanded T cells in peripheral blood. Sequenced by immunoSEQ multiplex PCR; TCRdb stores in-frame clones only, minus some. The sample includes 45,000 to 65,000 clones, roughly 80% of them seen just once. Sequencing was performed on blood. These TCRs come from a person between 18 and 75 years old in good health. Both conserved end residues are part of each CDR3. Fields, in order: CDR3 DNA, CDR3 protein, clone size, J gene, V gene, D gene. A D gene is named only where the DNA matches it firmly. Rows give clone size only sometimes, using once, few, many, or a class for an expanded clone.

CDR3nt: TGTGCCAGCAGCCGAACAGGGGGCCCTGGCCATGGCTACACCTTC
CDR3aa: CASSRTGGPGHGYTF
abundance: few
j_gene: TRBJ1-2
v_gene: TRBV4-2
d_gene: TRBD1

CDR3nt: TGTGCCAGCAGCTTAGATAGCAGTACCTACAATGAGCAGTTCTTC
CDR3aa: CASSLDSSTYNEQFF
abundance: few
j_gene: TRBJ2-1
v_gene: TRBV7-7
d_gene: .

CDR3nt: TGTGCCAGCAGCTTAGTGGGACAGAGCAATCAGCCCCAGCATTTT
CDR3aa: CASSLVGQSNQPQHF
abundance: .
j_gene: TRBJ1-5
v_gene: TRBV7-2
d_gene: TRBD1

CDR3nt: TGTGCCAGCAGCTTGTATAGACAGACAAACTATGGCTACACCTTC
CDR3aa: CASSLYRQTNYGYTF
abundance: .
j_gene: TRBJ1-2
v_gene: TRBV13
d_gene: .

CDR3nt: TGTGCCAGCAGCCGACAGATCCAAGAGACCCAGTACTTC
CDR3aa: CASSRQIQETQYF
abundance: .
j_gene: TRBJ2-5
v_gene: TRBV14
d_gene: .

CDR3nt: TGTGCCAGCAGTCTGGACAGTAATAGCAATCAGCCCCAGCATTTT
CDR3aa: CASSLDSNSNQPQHF
abundance: once
j_gene: TRBJ1-5
v_gene: TRBV6-5
d_gene: .

CDR3nt: TGTGCCAGCAGTCCAAGCGGGGGTAATTTAGATACGCAGTATTTT
CDR3aa: CASSPSGGNLDTQYF
abundance: .
j_gene: TRBJ2-3
v_gene: TRBV7-3
d_gene: TRBD2

CDR3nt: TGTGCCAGCAGCTTGATACTTTCGAACACTGAAGCTTTCTTT
CDR3aa: CASSLILSNTEAFF
abundance: few
j_gene: TRBJ1-1
v_gene: TRBV7-9
d_gene: .

CDR3nt: TGTGCCAGCAGCTCCGGTGGGAGGGTGGGGTACAATGAGCAGTTCTTC
CDR3aa: CASSSGGRVGYNEQFF
abundance: .
j_gene: TRBJ2-1
v_gene: TRBV5-6
d_gene: TRBD2

CDR3nt: TGTGCCAGCAGCGTAGGTGGTAGCAATCAGCCCCAGCATTTT
CDR3aa: CASSVGGSNQPQHF
abundance: .
j_gene: TRBJ1-5
v_gene: TRBV9
d_gene: .

CDR3nt: TGTGCCAGCAGCTTAGGGCCAGGGGGGTACACTGAAGCTTTCTTT
CDR3aa: CASSLGPGGYTEAFF
abundance: .
j_gene: TRBJ1-1
v_gene: TRBV7-2
d_gene: TRBD1

CDR3nt: TGTGCCACCAGCAGAGATTCAGGCCAAGAGACCCAGTACTTC
CDR3aa: CATSRDSGQETQYF
abundance: .
j_gene: TRBJ2-5
v_gene: TRBV15
d_gene: .

CDR3nt: TGTGCCAGCTCACCAACTAGCGGGGGCTACAATGAGCAGTTCTTC
CDR3aa: CASSPTSGGYNEQFF
abundance: .
j_gene: TRBJ2-1
v_gene: TRBV18
d_gene: TRBD2

CDR3nt: TGTGCCAGCAGTTGGGGGGGGCGGTACAATGAGCAGTTCTTC
CDR3aa: CASSWGGRYNEQFF
abundance: .
j_gene: TRBJ2-1
v_gene: TRBV27
d_gene: .

CDR3nt: TGTGCCAGCACCATATGGGCGGGGCCGACCTACAATGAGCAGTTCTTC
CDR3aa: CASTIWAGPTYNEQFF
abundance: .
j_gene: TRBJ2-1
v_gene: TRBV2
d_gene: .

CDR3nt: TGCAGCGTTGGGGACAATGAGCAGTTCTTC
CDR3aa: CSVGDNEQFF
abundance: .
j_gene: TRBJ2-1
v_gene: TRBV29-1
d_gene: .

CDR3nt: TGTGCCAGCAGTGTGGCAGGGGGTAGCAATCAGCCCCAGCATTTT
CDR3aa: CASSVAGGSNQPQHF
abundance: .
j_gene: TRBJ1-5
v_gene: TRBV6-1
d_gene: TRBD1

CDR3nt: TGTGCCAGCAAGCGCAGGGAGAACACTGAAGCTTTCTTT
CDR3aa: CASKRRENTEAFF
abundance: .
j_gene: TRBJ1-1
v_gene: TRBV6-5
d_gene: .

CDR3nt: TGTGCAAGTCGCTTAGGGGGCGCGTGGCCCCAGCATTTT
CDR3aa: CASRLGGAWPQHF
abundance: .
j_gene: TRBJ1-5
v_gene: TRBV12-2
d_gene: .

CDR3nt: TGTGCCAGCTCACCGAGGGCTATCCAGAGCTCCTACAATGAGCAGTTCTTC
CDR3aa: CASSPRAIQSSYNEQFF
abundance: few
j_gene: TRBJ2-1
v_gene: TRBV18
d_gene: .

CDR3nt: TGTGCCAGCAGCTTCGTACAGGGACTAGTCCATCATGAGCAGTTCTTC
CDR3aa: CASSFVQGLVHHEQFF
abundance: once
j_gene: TRBJ2-1
v_gene: TRBV7-2
d_gene: TRBD2

CDR3nt: TGTGCCAGCAGAAACAGGGGGTACAATGAGCAGTTCTTC
CDR3aa: CASRNRGYNEQFF
abundance: .
j_gene: TRBJ2-1
v_gene: TRBV6-1
d_gene: TRBD1

CDR3nt: TGTGCCAGCAGGTCACATCGGACAGGGGTGCGCACTGAAGCTTTCTTT
CDR3aa: CASRSHRTGVRTEAFF
abundance: .
j_gene: TRBJ1-1
v_gene: TRBV9
d_gene: TRBD1

CDR3nt: TGTGCCAGCAGCTTGAGTAGCGGGGGGTACAATGAGCAGTTCTTC
CDR3aa: CASSLSSGGYNEQFF
abundance: few
j_gene: TRBJ2-1
v_gene: TRBV6-4
d_gene: TRBD2

CDR3nt: TGTGCCTGGAATTACGGGACAGGGAAGATAGATCAGCCCCAGCATTTT
CDR3aa: CAWNYGTGKIDQPQHF
abundance: .
j_gene: TRBJ1-5
v_gene: TRBV30
d_gene: TRBD1

CDR3nt: TGCGCCAGCAGCTCAGATATAGCGGGGCCCACAGATACGCAGTATTTT
CDR3aa: CASSSDIAGPTDTQYF
abundance: .
j_gene: TRBJ2-3
v_gene: TRBV5-1
d_gene: TRBD2

CDR3nt: TGTGCCAGCAGTTTATCGATCCTCCGGGACAGAGCTTTCTTT
CDR3aa: CASSLSILRDRAFF
abundance: .
j_gene: TRBJ1-1
v_gene: TRBV28
d_gene: TRBD1

CDR3nt: TGCAGCGTTGAAGGGGTAGGGTCGGAGACCCAGTACTTC
CDR3aa: CSVEGVGSETQYF
abundance: .
j_gene: TRBJ2-5
v_gene: TRBV29-1
d_gene: .

CDR3nt: TGTGCCAGTAGTCCGGGGGCAGAAGAGACCCAGTACTTC
CDR3aa: CASSPGAEETQYF
abundance: few
j_gene: TRBJ2-5
v_gene: TRBV19
d_gene: .

CDR3nt: TGTGCCTGGAGTGGGGTATTTGGCGTAGATACGCAGTATTTT
CDR3aa: CAWSGVFGVDTQYF
abundance: .
j_gene: TRBJ2-3
v_gene: TRBV30
d_gene: .

CDR3nt: TGTGCCAGCAGTTACCGGTCCTTCTATGGCTACACCTTC
CDR3aa: CASSYRSFYGYTF
abundance: .
j_gene: TRBJ1-2
v_gene: TRBV27
d_gene: .

CDR3nt: TGTGCCAGCTCACCGGGGACAGGGGGCTACGAGCAGTGCTTC
CDR3aa: CASSPGTGGYEQCF
abundance: .
j_gene: TRBJ2-7
v_gene: TRBV18
d_gene: TRBD1

CDR3nt: TGTGCCAGCAGTAAGGACAGGGGCCTTGAAGCTTTCTTT
CDR3aa: CASSKDRGLEAFF
abundance: .
j_gene: TRBJ1-1
v_gene: TRBV7-8
d_gene: TRBD1

CDR3nt: TGTGCCAGCAGCCCGGGACAGTCCTACAATGAGCAGTTCTTC
CDR3aa: CASSPGQSYNEQFF
abundance: .
j_gene: TRBJ2-1
v_gene: TRBV7-3
d_gene: TRBD1

CDR3nt: TGTGCCAGCAGCTTAGTGGACAGGGAGGACGATGAGCAGTACTTC
CDR3aa: CASSLVDREDDEQYF
abundance: .
j_gene: TRBJ2-7
v_gene: TRBV7-9
d_gene: TRBD1

CDR3nt: TGTGCCAGCAGCCCCGGCACAGGGGCACTCTCTCTAGCCAAAAACATTCAGTACTTC
CDR3aa: CASSPGTGALSLAKNIQYF
abundance: .
j_gene: TRBJ2-4
v_gene: TRBV5-6
d_gene: TRBD1

CDR3nt: TGTGCCAGCAGCGCCAGGGACCCTAGCTCTGGAAACACCATATATTTT
CDR3aa: CASSARDPSSGNTIYF
abundance: .
j_gene: TRBJ1-3
v_gene: TRBV7-6
d_gene: .

CDR3nt: TGTGCCAGCAGCCACGACAGGGACTCTGGAAACACCATATATTTT
CDR3aa: CASSHDRDSGNTIYF
abundance: .
j_gene: TRBJ1-3
v_gene: TRBV4-2
d_gene: TRBD1

CDR3nt: TGTGCCTGGAAACGGGACACAGATACGCAGTATTTT
CDR3aa: CAWKRDTDTQYF
abundance: few
j_gene: TRBJ2-3
v_gene: TRBV30
d_gene: .

CDR3nt: TGTGCCAGCGCCGAGGGCAGAAATCAGCCCCAGCATTTT
CDR3aa: CASAEGRNQPQHF
abundance: .
j_gene: TRBJ1-5
v_gene: TRBV2
d_gene: .

CDR3nt: TGTGCCAGTAGTATGATTGGGAACAGGAATCAGCCCCAGCATTTT
CDR3aa: CASSMIGNRNQPQHF
abundance: .
j_gene: TRBJ1-5
v_gene: TRBV19
d_gene: .

CDR3nt: TGTGCCTGGAGTGTACTCCCAGGGGGCCACGGGGAGCTGTTTTTT
CDR3aa: CAWSVLPGGHGELFF
abundance: once
j_gene: TRBJ2-2
v_gene: TRBV30
d_gene: TRBD1

CDR3nt: TGTGCCAGCAGTGCCCGGATGGAGTACACCGGGGAGCTGTTTTTT
CDR3aa: CASSARMEYTGELFF
abundance: .
j_gene: TRBJ2-2
v_gene: TRBV6-5
d_gene: .

CDR3nt: TGTGCCAGCAGCCTACAGAGGGGCAGTGAGCAGTTCTTC
CDR3aa: CASSLQRGSEQFF
abundance: .
j_gene: TRBJ2-1
v_gene: TRBV13
d_gene: .

CDR3nt: TGCGCCAGCAGCCAACAAAGGACAGCGTCCTACGAGCAGTACTTC
CDR3aa: CASSQQRTASYEQYF
abundance: few
j_gene: TRBJ2-7
v_gene: TRBV11-2
d_gene: .

CDR3nt: TGTGCCTGGAGTGTAGGGCAGGGAAGCACAGATACGCAGTATTTT
CDR3aa: CAWSVGQGSTDTQYF
abundance: few
j_gene: TRBJ2-3
v_gene: TRBV30
d_gene: .

CDR3nt: TGTGCCAGCAGCTTTCTTGGCGGGAGTTACCACGAGCAGTACTTC
CDR3aa: CASSFLGGSYHEQYF
abundance: .
j_gene: TRBJ2-7
v_gene: TRBV7-2
d_gene: TRBD2

CDR3nt: TGTGCCAGCAGCGGACCCGACCTTAACAATGAGCAGTTCTTC
CDR3aa: CASSGPDLNNEQFF
abundance: .
j_gene: TRBJ2-1
v_gene: TRBV2
d_gene: .